Sequencing of this TCR beta chain was carried out in a study of cytomegalovirus exposure and HLA in healthy donors. Comment on this clone: The antigen is unknown. Other nucleotide sequences from this sample produce the same CDR3.

PCR employed 60 Vbeta and 13 Jbeta primers. Using immunoSEQ multiplex PCR, the repertoire was profiled, and TCRdb retains in-frame clones only, with some absent. The table shows over 100,000 clones, with 75% to 80% occurring only once. Findings of the study overall: Rarity characterized most TCR sequences, yet some public TCRs appeared in many donors.

This CDR3 region has 15 residues. V was pared by 3 bases and J by 7 bases, with 8 bases of the junction left unmatched. Germline-derived CDR1 and CDR2 are KGHSH and LQKENI. The source material was PBMCs. The chain employs TRBV18 and TRBJ1-5; 8 bases match TRBD1. This TCR was recovered from a woman aged 35 to 49 in good health and CMV-seropositive. In DNA form, the CDR3 reads TGTGCCAGCTCACCCCCAGGGGGCCGTAACCAGCCCCAGCATTTT. Protein: CASSPPGGRNQPQHF.